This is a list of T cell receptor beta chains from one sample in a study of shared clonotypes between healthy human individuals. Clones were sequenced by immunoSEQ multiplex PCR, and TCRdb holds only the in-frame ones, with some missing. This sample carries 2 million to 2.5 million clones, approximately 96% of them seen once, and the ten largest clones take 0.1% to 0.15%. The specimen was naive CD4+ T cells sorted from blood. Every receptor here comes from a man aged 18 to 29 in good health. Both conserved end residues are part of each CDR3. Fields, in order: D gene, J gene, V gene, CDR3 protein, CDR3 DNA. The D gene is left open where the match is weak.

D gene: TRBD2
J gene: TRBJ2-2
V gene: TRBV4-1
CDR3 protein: CASSQGLAGAGSGELFF
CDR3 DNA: TGCGCCAGCAGCCAAGGACTAGCGGGGGCTGGATCCGGGGAGCTGTTTTTT

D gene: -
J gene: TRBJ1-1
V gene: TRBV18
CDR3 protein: CASSSQGNTEAFF
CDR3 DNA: TGTGCCAGCTCTTCACAGGGGAACACTGAAGCTTTCTTT

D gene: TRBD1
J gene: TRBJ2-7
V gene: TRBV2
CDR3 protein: CASKGQGATYEQYF
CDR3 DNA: TGTGCCAGCAAGGGACAGGGGGCGACCTACGAGCAGTACTTC

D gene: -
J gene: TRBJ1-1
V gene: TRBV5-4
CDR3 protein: CASSPPGTEAFF
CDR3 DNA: TGTGCCAGCAGCCCACCGGGGACTGAAGCTTTCTTT

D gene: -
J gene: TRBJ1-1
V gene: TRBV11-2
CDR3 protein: CASSWGQGNTEAFF
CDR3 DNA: TGTGCCAGCAGCTGGGGCCAGGGGAACACTGAAGCTTTCTTT

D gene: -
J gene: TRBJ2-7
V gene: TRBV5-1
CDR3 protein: CASSLEAPNYEQYF
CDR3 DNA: TGCGCCAGCAGCTTGGAGGCTCCAAACTACGAGCAGTACTTC

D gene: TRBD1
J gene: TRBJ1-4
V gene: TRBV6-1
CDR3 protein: CASRLGTGREKLFF
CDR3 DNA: TGTGCCAGCAGACTCGGGACAGGGCGCGAAAAACTGTTTTTT

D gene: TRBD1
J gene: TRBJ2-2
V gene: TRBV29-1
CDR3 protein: CSVGSGGGPTTGELFF
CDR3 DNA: TGTAGCGTTGGATCAGGGGGTGGGCCGACCACCGGGGAGCTGTTTTTT

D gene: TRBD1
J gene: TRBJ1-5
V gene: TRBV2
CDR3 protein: CASSGRTGNQPQHF
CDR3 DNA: TGTGCCAGCAGTGGACGGACAGGGAATCAGCCCCAGCATTTT

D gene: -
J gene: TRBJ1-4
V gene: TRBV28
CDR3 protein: CASSLGTAAGEKLFF
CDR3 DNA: TGTGCCAGCAGTTTAGGGACGGCGGCGGGGGAAAAACTGTTTTTT

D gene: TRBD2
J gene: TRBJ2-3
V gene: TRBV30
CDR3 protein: CALTSGSTDTQYF
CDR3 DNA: TGTGCCTTGACTAGCGGGTCGACAGATACGCAGTATTTT

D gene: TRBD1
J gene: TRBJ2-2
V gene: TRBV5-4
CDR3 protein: CASSLPGQGGSGELFF
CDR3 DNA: TGTGCCAGCAGTCTCCCGGGACAGGGGGGTTCCGGGGAGCTGTTTTTT

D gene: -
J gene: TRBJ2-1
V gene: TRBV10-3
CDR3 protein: CAISERYGGEQFF
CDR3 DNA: TGTGCCATCAGTGAGAGATACGGGGGTGAGCAGTTCTTC

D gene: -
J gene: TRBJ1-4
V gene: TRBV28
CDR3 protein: CASSPQRGGPSEKLFF
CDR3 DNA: TGTGCCAGCAGTCCCCAGCGGGGGGGTCCCAGTGAAAAACTGTTTTTT

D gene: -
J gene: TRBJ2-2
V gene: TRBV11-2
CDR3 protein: CASSLKGTGELFF
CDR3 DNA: TGTGCCAGCAGCTTAAAAGGGACCGGGGAGCTGTTTTTT

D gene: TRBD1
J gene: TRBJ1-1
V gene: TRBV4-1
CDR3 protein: CASSQGLGQESTEAFF
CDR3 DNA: TGCGCCAGCAGCCAAGGCTTAGGACAGGAGAGCACTGAAGCTTTCTTT

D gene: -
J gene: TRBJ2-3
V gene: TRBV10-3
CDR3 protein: CAISGPSDTQYF
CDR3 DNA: TGTGCCATCAGTGGGCCATCGGATACGCAGTATTTT

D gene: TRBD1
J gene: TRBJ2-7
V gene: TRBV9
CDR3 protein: CASSTRWDRGIYEQYF
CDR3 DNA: TGTGCCAGCAGCACCCGTTGGGACAGGGGCATCTACGAGCAGTACTTC

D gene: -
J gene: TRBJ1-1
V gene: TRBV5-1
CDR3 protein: CASSLELPPTEAFF
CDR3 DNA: TGCGCCAGCAGCTTGGAACTGCCACCCACTGAAGCTTTCTTT

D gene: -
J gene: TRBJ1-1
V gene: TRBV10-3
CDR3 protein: CAISESRTLDTEAFF
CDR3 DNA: TGTGCCATCAGTGAGTCCAGGACTCTTGATACTGAAGCTTTCTTT

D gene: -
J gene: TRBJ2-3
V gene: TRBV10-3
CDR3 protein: CAIGGAASTDTQYF
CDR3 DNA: TGTGCCATCGGAGGAGCGGCTAGCACAGATACGCAGTATTTT

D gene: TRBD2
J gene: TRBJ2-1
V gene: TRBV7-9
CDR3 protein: CASSSGVAGGDEQFF
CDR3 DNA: TGTGCCAGCAGCTCTGGGGTAGCGGGGGGAGATGAGCAGTTCTTC

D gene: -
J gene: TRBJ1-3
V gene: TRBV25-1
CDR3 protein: CASTTMGSGNTIYF
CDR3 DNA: TGTGCCAGCACCACGATGGGGTCTGGAAACACCATATATTTT

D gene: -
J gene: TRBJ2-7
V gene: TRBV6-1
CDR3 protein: CASSNSRVMTYEQYF
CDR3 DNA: TGTGCCAGCAGCAATAGCAGGGTAATGACTTACGAGCAGTACTTC

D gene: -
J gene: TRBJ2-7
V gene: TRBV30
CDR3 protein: CAWSPAGPYEQYF
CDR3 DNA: TGTGCCTGGAGTCCGGCAGGCCCCTACGAGCAGTACTTC

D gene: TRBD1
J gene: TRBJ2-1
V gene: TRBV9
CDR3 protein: CASSVTTGTGLSEQFF
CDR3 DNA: TGTGCCAGCAGCGTGACCACCGGGACAGGGTTAAGTGAGCAGTTCTTC

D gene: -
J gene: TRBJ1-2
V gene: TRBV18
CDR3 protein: CASSSQENGYTF
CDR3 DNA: TGTGCCAGCTCATCACAAGAAAATGGCTACACCTTC

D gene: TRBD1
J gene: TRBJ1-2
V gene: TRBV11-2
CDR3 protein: CASSLTGARGYTF
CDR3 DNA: TGTGCCAGCAGTCTGACAGGGGCGCGTGGCTACACCTTC

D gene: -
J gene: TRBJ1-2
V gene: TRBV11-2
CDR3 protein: CASSLQGFRGYTF
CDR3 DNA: TGTGCCAGCAGCTTACAGGGATTTCGTGGCTACACCTTC